This T cell receptor (beta chain) is from a study of cytomegalovirus exposure and HLA in healthy donors. Study-level results: Highest at DRB1 and lowest at HLA-C, TCR association rates differed among HLA loci in a later analysis.

PCR was performed using 60 Vbeta and 13 Jbeta primers. TCRdb's copy holds only in-frame clones and misses some; the assay was immunoSEQ multiplex PCR. The sample holds about 93,000 clones, over 75% seen once. Trimming removed 4 bases from V and 5 bases from J, with 11 bases in between. Per germline, CDR1 LGHNA and CDR2 YNFKEQ. The CDR3 covers 13 residues. Remarks on this clone: Its cognate antigen is unknown.

What was sequenced was PBMCs. The receptor was derived from a boy younger than 18 in good health and CMV-seronegative. The chain has TRBV4-2 and TRBJ2-5; D might be TRBD1 (5 bases). The CDR3 is CASSRGIGETQYF. CDR3 DNA: TGTGCCAGCAGCCGGGGCATTGGGGAGACCCAGTACTTC.